This T cell receptor (beta chain) was sequenced during a study of cytomegalovirus exposure and HLA in healthy donors. The PCR used 60 Vbeta and 13 Jbeta primers. The method was immunoSEQ multiplex PCR; TCRdb's version includes in-frame clones alone and lacks a portion of them. Among some 130,000 clones, approximately 90% were seen once, and the ten largest hold about 5.5%. The V and J ends lost 5 bases and 4 bases respectively, with 8 bases between them. Germline V gene lookup returns CDR1 MNHEY and CDR2 SVGAGI. The CDR3 contains 12 residues. Sequencing was carried out using PBMCs. The chain has TRBV6-5 and TRBJ1-2, with a possible D match to TRBD1 (5 bases). The clonotype was recovered from a woman in her twenties or thirties in good health and CMV-seronegative. The chain's CDR3 is CASSIDSYGYTF. The DNA for the CDR3 is TGTGCCAGCAGTATCGACAGCTATGGCTACACCTTC.